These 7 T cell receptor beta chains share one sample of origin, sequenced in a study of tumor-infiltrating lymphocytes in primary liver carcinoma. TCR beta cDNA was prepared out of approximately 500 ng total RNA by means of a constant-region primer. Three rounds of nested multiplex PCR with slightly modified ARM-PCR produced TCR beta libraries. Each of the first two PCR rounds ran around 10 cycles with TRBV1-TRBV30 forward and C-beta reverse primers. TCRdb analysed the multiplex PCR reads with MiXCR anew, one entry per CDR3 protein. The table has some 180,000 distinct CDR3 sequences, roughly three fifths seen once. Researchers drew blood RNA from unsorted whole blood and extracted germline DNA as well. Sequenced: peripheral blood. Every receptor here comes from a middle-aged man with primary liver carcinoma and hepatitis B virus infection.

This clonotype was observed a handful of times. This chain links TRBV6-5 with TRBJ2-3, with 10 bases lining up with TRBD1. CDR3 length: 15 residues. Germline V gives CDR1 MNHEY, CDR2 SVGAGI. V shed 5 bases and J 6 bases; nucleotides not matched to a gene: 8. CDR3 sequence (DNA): TGTGCCAGCAGTGAGGGACAGGGGTTTAGGGATACGCAGTATTTT. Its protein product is CASSEGQGFRDTQYF.

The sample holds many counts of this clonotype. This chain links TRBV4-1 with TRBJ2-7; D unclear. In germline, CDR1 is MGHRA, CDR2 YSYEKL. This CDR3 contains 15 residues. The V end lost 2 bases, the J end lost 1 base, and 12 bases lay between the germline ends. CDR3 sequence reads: CASSQNENFSYEQYF. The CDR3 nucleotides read TGCGCCAGCAGCCAAAACGAGAACTTTTCCTACGAGCAGTACTTC.

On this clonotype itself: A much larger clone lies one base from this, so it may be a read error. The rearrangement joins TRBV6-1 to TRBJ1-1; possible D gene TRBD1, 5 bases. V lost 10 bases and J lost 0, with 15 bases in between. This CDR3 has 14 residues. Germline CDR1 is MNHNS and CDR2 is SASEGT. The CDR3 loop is CATRRTGLNTEAFF. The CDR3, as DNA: TGTGCCACCAGGCGGACGGGACTGAACACTGAAGCTTTCTTT.

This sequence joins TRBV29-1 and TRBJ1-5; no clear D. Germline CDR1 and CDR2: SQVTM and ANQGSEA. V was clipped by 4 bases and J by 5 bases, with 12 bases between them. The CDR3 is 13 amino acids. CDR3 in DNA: TGCAGCGTTGGAACCCGGTACGATCAGCCCCAGCATTTT. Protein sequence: CSVGTRYDQPQHF.

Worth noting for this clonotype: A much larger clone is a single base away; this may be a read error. The CDR3 sequence is CSVWTGEGQYF. The CDR3 region has the DNA TGCAGCGTTTGGACAGGGGAAGGGCAGTATTTT. The chain is built from TRBV29-1 and TRBJ2-3, with 9 bases identical to TRBD1. The CDR3 totals 11 residues. Trimming at V came to 5 bases and at J to 11 bases, leaving 5 bases not matched to a gene. CDR1 SQVTM and CDR2 ANQGSEA come from the germline V gene.

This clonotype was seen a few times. In DNA form, the CDR3 reads TGTGCCAGCAGTTTCCGGGGCCTACACCAAGAGACCCAGTACTTC. Its translation is CASSFRGLHQETQYF. The V call is TRBV28, the J call TRBJ2-5; the D call may be TRBD1 or TRBD2 (5 bases each). The CDR3 runs to 15 residues. V lost 3 bases and J 0 bases, leaving 11 bases between the germline ends. CDR1 MDHEN and CDR2 SYDVKM come from the germline V gene.

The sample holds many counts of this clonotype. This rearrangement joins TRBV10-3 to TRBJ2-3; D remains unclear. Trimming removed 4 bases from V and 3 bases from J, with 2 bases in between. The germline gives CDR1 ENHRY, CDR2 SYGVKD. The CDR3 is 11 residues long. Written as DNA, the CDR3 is TGTGCCATCAGTGGAACAGATACGCAGTATTTT. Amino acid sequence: CAISGTDTQYF.